The 12 T cell receptor beta chains listed next were all sequenced from one sample in a study of CXCR3-negative and CXCR3-positive naive CD8 T cells. Libraries were UMI-labeled 5' RACE TRB cDNA. Reanalyzing the 5' RACE reads, TCRdb keeps one entry per CDR3 protein, without DNA. This repertoire comprises tens of thousands of distinct CDR3 sequences; its ten largest clones make up about 1.5%. Sequencing was performed on naive CXCR3- CD8+ T cells from blood. Subset in this sample: CD45RO-CCR7+CD27+CD95- naive CD8+ T cells lacking CXCR3 (TNR3-). The receptors derive from a human donor in good health. Some clones in this sample may be carry-over from other donors' samples.

The J gene is TRBJ1-1, the V gene TRBV29-1; the D call of TRBD1 rests on TCRdb alone, since no DNA is present to check it. Germline values: CDR1 SQVTM, CDR2 ANQGSEA. This CDR3 spans 15 amino acids. CDR3 region: CSVDPRADMNTEAFF.

The chain combines TRBV28 with TRBJ2-5; TCRdb outputs TRBD1, but without DNA this stays unchecked. The CDR3 is made up of 12 amino acids. Germline CDR1 MDHEN, CDR2 SYDVKM. CDR3 sequence: CASSPGWETQYF.

The chain is built from TRBV30 and TRBJ2-2. The germline V gene has CDR1 GTSNPN and CDR2 SVGIG (reference sequence). CDR3 length equals 12 residues. CDR3 in amino acids: CAWSGGTGELFF.

The chain recombines TRBV29-1 with TRBJ1-5; TCRdb's assignment of TRBD1 cannot be checked, as there is no DNA. The CDR3 sequence is 13 residues long. Germline assignment: CDR1 SQVTM and CDR2 ANQGSEA. CDR3 region: CSAKGGLGQPQHF.

The chain uses TRBV12-3 or TRBV12-4 and TRBJ2-7; TCRdb's D call, TRBD1, is unchecked because there is no DNA. The CDR3 spans 15 residues. The CDR3 spells CASSPSGTGDYEQYF.

The chain carries TRBV7-8 and TRBJ1-2. Germline CDR1 and CDR2: SGHVS and FQNEAQ. The CDR3 covers 13 residues. The CDR3 is CASSLGSVRGYTF.

The chain is built from TRBV29-1 and TRBJ2-2. The CDR3 covers 13 residues. The germline V gene has CDR1 SQVTM and CDR2 ANQGSEA. The chain's CDR3 is CSVEKGFTGELFF.

The chain joins TRBV11-2 to TRBJ2-1; TCRdb picks TRBD2, but there is no DNA to check that call. The length of the CDR3 is 15 residues. The germline CDR1 and CDR2 sequences are SGHAT and FQNNGV. CDR3 region: CASSFGGGLYNEQFF.

The chain is built from TRBV5-4 and TRBJ2-3; the TCRdb call, TRBD2, lacks DNA for checking. CDR1 SGHNT and CDR2 YYREEE come from the germline V gene (reference sequence). The CDR3 sequence is 17 residues long. This CDR3 reads CASSPPLAAASTDTQYF.

The chain uses TRBV15 and TRBJ1-6; TCRdb's D gene call, TRBD1, goes unchecked for lack of DNA. Germline V CDR1 and CDR2: LNHNV, YYDKDF (reference sequence). This CDR3 is 13 amino acids long. The CDR3: CATSRDRVSPLHF.

V is TRBV29-1 and J is TRBJ1-1. Germline V gene data show CDR1 as SQVTM and CDR2 as ANQGSEA. The CDR3 length is 13 residues. This chain's CDR3 is CSAQGPRDTEAFF.

This chain connects TRBV13 to TRBJ2-7; lacking DNA, the TRBD1 call made by TCRdb goes unchecked. This CDR3 is built from 14 residues. CDR1 is PRHDT, CDR2 FYEKMQ, per germline (reference sequence). The chain's CDR3 is CASSAQGDPYEQYF.